This TCR beta chain was retrieved from a study of cytomegalovirus exposure and HLA in healthy donors (dated by TCRdb to 2017 to 2019). Background on the whole study: An earlier analysis of more than 550 of the donors reported about 280 Gb of sequence data and 100 million to 120 million unique TCR beta sequences obtained from around 170 million T cells. In a later genetic analysis, genome-wide SNP genotypes for about 55% of the roughly 700 donors were used, and that subset was treated as a discovery cohort. An early release covering roughly 640 HLA-typed donors comprised roughly 300 gigabases of sequencing data and roughly 86 million unique TCR sequences. Because of strong linkage in the cohort, roughly five DR-DQ haplotypes were treated as single units for association and clustering. In the later analysis, no new phenotypic data were used to find candidate immune exposures; instead, reliance was placed on TCR beta sequences and their occurrence across donors. In addition to the first cohort of roughly 670 subjects, a separate validation cohort of approximately 120 different subjects was used. To predict cytomegalovirus infection status, the study combined high-throughput TCR immunosequencing, statistical association of individual TCRs with disease status, and machine learning. Every repertoire in the discovery cohort had been generated on one and the same sequencing platform. Typing coverage varied by locus: roughly 629-640 donors for A, B, C, DRB1 and DQB1; 522 for DQA1; more than 600 for DPA1; approximately 490 for DPB1. The study profiled the T cell repertoires of under 850 subjects by immunosequencing and related them to cytomegalovirus serostatus. Among 398 genotyped donors of the cohort, an average of roughly 230,000 unique TCR beta nucleotide sequences was sequenced per donor, of which about 19% were non-productive. Of the approximately 370 genotyped donors, less than 90% were placed in the genetic ancestry cluster associated with self-reported Caucasian donors. Donor age, sex, ethnicity and CMV serostatus were compiled alongside the repertoire data. Both class I and class II loci were covered by HLA typing, at four-digit resolution. To decide whether each TCR beta V gene segment behaved as functional or pseudogenic, an earlier analysis of approximately 600 of the donors relied on high-throughput TCR beta sequencing. To study patterns of TCR occurrence, a later analysis re-analyzed previously published TCR beta repertoires from several hundred donors and added high-resolution HLA genotyping. The study aimed to test whether cataloging public T cell receptors could reveal signatures of past pathogen exposure. Study-wide findings and limitations: A further reported finding was that TCR beta sequences accurately predicted the HLA-A and HLA-B alleles for most subjects in the first cohort. When HLA alleles, especially DR and DQ, strongly co-occurred, attributing TCR associations to individual alleles was difficult. Because the 87-base-pair reads could not distinguish some IMGT-functional V segments, including TRBV6-2 and TRBV6-3, those segments were excluded. Immune exposure information for the cohort was limited to CMV serostatus. The authors suggested that the approach could potentially be extended to other disease states and immunological phenotypes. In a later analysis, 16,951 TCR beta sequences were associated with specific HLA alleles at a false discovery rate of 0.05. In the study, around 150 TCR beta chains were listed as associated with cytomegalovirus. Most TCR sequences were seen in very few donors, while some public TCRs were found in many individuals. Cytomegalovirus status was reported to be diagnosed by the classifier with high specificity and sensitivity in both the original and validation cohorts. In a later analysis, most CMV-associated TCR beta chains were found to appear HLA-restricted, with HLA associations seemingly driven largely by CMV exposure. V-gene and J-gene trimming of TCR beta chains was associated with a missense DCLRE1C variant in a later genetic analysis, and the association was replicated in an independent cohort. A later analysis found that HLA-associated TCR beta chains were more clonally expanded and had lower generation probabilities than equally common non-associated chains. A later analysis reported that several top co-occurrence clusters appeared linked to parvovirus B19, influenza, CMV and Epstein-Barr virus. In an earlier analysis of roughly 500 of the donors, most TCR beta V segments appeared in productive rearrangements about 87% or about 30% of the time, broadly matching IMGT annotations. Sequencing depth was assumed to be roughly uniform across donors in the presence/absence analyses, though that assumption may not hold. In this cohort, only TCR beta chains were sequenced, and detectable features were limited by the absence of alpha or paired-chain data. A cluster of highly shared sequence variants was judged likely to be a technical artifact of the sequencing pipeline. Three of the identified cytomegalovirus-associated TCR beta chains were confirmed in vitro to be specific for cytomegalovirus antigens. A later genetic analysis reported fewer N-insertions in productive TCRs among donors in an Asian-associated ancestry cluster than the 666-donor mean. In a later analysis, TCR association rates were found to vary across HLA loci, with the most associated TCRs seen for DRB1 alleles and the fewest for HLA-C alleles. Correlated functional status among segregating V segments might reflect linkage disequilibrium, but an unknown experimental factor could not be ruled out. The earlier analysis of 587 of the donors excluded 15 to 20 rarely observed V segments, including chromosome 9 orphons, because counts were too low. Because HLA typing was missing for some donors at each locus, association tests included only the typed subset.

This clone was detected only a few times. The target of this receptor is not known. No per-base quality is available; no much larger clone lies one base away. The library was generated by the immunoSEQ multiplex PCR assay. For the multiplex PCR, a mixture combining 60 forward primers for TCR Vbeta segments and 13 reverse primers for TCR Jbeta segments was used. Amplification of the CDR3 region of rearranged TCR beta genes was performed with a multiplex PCR assay on genomic DNA. Amplified TCR beta libraries were sequenced as 87-base-pair reads on the Illumina HiSeq System. Per the original workflow: A later analysis tallied tens of millions of unique TCR beta chains across the roughly 610 repertoires, and about 10 million of those chains were shared by two or more donors. To remove PCR and sequencing errors, raw reads were error-corrected and collapsed into unique sequences using a nearest-neighbor algorithm that merged closely related sequences. V, D and J gene segments were assigned by aligning CDR3 sequences to IMGT reference sequences. For a sequence to be retained, at least a six-nucleotide match to both a V gene segment and a J gene segment was required. A rearrangement counted as productive if the CDR3 had no stop codons and remained in frame with V and J, and every other rearrangement counted as non-productive. Following IMGT convention, CDR3 was defined as the stretch from the second conserved V-encoded cysteine to the conserved J-encoded phenylalanine. The earlier analysis of some 540 of the donors excluded any sequence lacking an unambiguous match to a single V gene segment. In an earlier analysis of 587 of the donors, a V segment was called functional when productive rearrangements were above 56.7%, and segregating when the standard deviation between donors exceeded 5%. A statistical classification framework was developed to diagnose cytomegalovirus status using the catalog of TCR beta chain sequences. A later analysis assigned V and J genes by comparing TCR nucleotide sequences with IMGT/GENE-DB human TR gene sequences. A later analysis assigned CDR3 sequences and most-parsimonious VDJ recombination scenarios with the TCRdist pipeline. In a later analysis, each TCR beta chain was defined by its CDR3 amino acid sequence together with its V-gene family, and reads lacking a unique V-gene family were excluded. To address suspected cross-contamination and a sequencing artifact, a later analysis removed 450 to 700 highly shared, low-generation-probability nucleotide sequences. For each public chain, a later analysis derived a clonal expansion index from normalized ranks of inferred template counts within each repertoire. A later analysis computed generation probabilities with a VDJ recombination model fitted to out-of-frame rearrangements, and checked the results against IGoR. In a later analysis, TCR-TCR, TCR-HLA and TCR-CMV co-occurrence was scored with hypergeometric tests, and a repertoire-size bias correction was applied to TCR pairs. False discovery rates were estimated in a later analysis by permuting HLA or CMV assignments 20 times. In a later analysis, co-occurring TCRs were grouped using DBSCAN, and TCRdist sequence similarity was added for clustering within HLA-allele-positive subsets. Repertoires with fewer than 30,000 or more than 120,000 public chains, plus five repertoires with anomalous nucleotide sharing, were excluded from co-occurrence clustering. TCRdb re-hosts the immuneACCESS table, in-frame sequences only. Its copies lack some clones; in the studies checked, an unresolved V gene accounts for under half of them, and the cause for the rest is not known. V and J calls and clone size are copied from that table; D and trimming were computed from the DNA. Across this sample there are around 210,000 clones, with about 76% seen only once. The ten top clones hold about 0.36% of the sample.

The cohort was made up of 666 healthy bone marrow donors. All cohort members were sampled while nominally healthy, although unrecorded immune exposures were likely present. The donor tested CMV seropositive, placing the donor among the 289 seropositive members of the cohort. A peripheral blood sample was collected from each donor, and TCR beta sequencing was performed on peripheral blood mononuclear cells. Genomic DNA extraction from the blood cell samples was performed with the Qiagen DNeasy Blood Extraction Kit. Measured from the cysteine to the phenylalanine, the CDR3 is 13 residues long. The retained sequence is limited to the CDR3, 39 bases, with the frame set at the first base.

This TCR derives from a male donor in good health and CMV-seropositive. Sequenced: PBMCs. The chain is assembled from TRBV21-1 and TRBJ2-1; TRBD2 is taken as the D call from the table, unchecked against the DNA. TRBV21-1 represents a pseudogene. The DNA sequence is as follows: TGTGCCATATATGCCCGGCGGGGCAATGAGCAGTTCTTC. It specifies CAIYARRGNEQFF.